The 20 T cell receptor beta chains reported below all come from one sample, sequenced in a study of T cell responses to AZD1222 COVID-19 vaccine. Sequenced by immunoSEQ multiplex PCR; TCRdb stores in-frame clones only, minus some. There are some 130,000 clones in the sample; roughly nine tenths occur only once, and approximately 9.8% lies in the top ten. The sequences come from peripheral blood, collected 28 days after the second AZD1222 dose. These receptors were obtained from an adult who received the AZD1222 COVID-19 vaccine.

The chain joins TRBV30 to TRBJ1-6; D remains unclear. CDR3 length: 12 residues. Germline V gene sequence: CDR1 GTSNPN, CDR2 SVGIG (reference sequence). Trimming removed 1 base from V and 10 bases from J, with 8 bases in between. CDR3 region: CAWSGAWSPLHF. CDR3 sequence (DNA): TGTGCCTGGAGTGGGGCATGGTCACCCCTCCACTTT. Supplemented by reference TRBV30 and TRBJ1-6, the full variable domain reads SQTIHQWPATLVQPVGSPLSLECTVEGTSNPNLYWYRQAAGRGLQLLFYSVGIGQISSEVPQNLSASRPQDRQFILSSKKLLLSDSGFYLCAWSGAWSPLHFGNGTRLTVT.

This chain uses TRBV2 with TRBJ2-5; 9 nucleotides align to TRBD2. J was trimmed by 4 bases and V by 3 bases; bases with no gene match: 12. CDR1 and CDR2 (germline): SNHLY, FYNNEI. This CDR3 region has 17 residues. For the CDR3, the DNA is TGTGCCAGCAGTGAGCCTAGCGGGAAGATGACGGGAGAGACCCAGTACTTC. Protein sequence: CASSEPSGKMTGETQYF. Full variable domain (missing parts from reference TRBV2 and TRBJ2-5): EPEVTQTPSHQVTQMGQEVILRCVPISNHLYFYWYRQILGQKVEFLVSFYNNEISEKSEIFDDQFSVERPDGSNFTLKIRSTKLEDSAMYFCASSEPSGKMTGETQYFGPGTRLLVL.

In nucleotides, the CDR3 is TGTGCCAGCTCCAGCGGACTAGCCAAAAACATTCAGTACTTC. Protein sequence: CASSSGLAKNIQYF. The chain combines TRBV2 with TRBJ2-4; maybe TRBD2 (5 bases). CDR1 is SNHLY and CDR2 is FYNNEI in the germline V gene. V was shortened by 8 bases and J by 0 bases, with 11 bases between the two germline ends. The CDR3 is 14 residues long.

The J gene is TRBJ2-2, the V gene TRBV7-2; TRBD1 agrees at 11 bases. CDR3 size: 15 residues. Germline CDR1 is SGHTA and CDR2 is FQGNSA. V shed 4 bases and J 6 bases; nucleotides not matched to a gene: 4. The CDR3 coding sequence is TGTGCCAGCAGCTCGCCGGGACAGGGGGCCGGGGAGCTGTTTTTT. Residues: CASSSPGQGAGELFF.

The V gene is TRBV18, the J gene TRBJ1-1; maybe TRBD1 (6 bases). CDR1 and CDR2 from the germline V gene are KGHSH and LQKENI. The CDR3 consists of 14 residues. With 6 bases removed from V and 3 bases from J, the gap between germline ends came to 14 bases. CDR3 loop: CASSRGFGDTEAFF. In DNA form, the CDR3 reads TGTGCCAGCTCGAGGGGGTTTGGGGACACTGAAGCTTTCTTT.

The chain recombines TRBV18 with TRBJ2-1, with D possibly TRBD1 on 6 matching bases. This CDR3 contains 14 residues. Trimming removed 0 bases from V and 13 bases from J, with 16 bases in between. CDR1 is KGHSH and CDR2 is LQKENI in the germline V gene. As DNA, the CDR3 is TGTGCCAGCTCACCACCGGACAGACAAGGGCATCAGTTCTTC. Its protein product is CASSPPDRQGHQFF.

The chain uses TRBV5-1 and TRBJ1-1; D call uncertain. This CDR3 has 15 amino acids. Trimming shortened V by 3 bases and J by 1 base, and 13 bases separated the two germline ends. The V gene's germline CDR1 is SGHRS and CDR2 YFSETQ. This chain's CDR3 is CASSSLGSRNTEAFF. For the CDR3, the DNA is TGCGCCAGCAGCTCTCTGGGGAGCAGGAACACTGAAGCTTTCTTT.

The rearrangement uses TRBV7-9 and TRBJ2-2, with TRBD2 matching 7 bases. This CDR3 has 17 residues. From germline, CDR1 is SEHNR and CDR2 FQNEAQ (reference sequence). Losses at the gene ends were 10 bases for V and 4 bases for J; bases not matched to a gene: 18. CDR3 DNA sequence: TGTGCCATTCCGCGGAACCGGGGCGGGGGACCCACCGGGGAGCTGTTTTTT. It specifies CAIPRNRGGGPTGELFF.

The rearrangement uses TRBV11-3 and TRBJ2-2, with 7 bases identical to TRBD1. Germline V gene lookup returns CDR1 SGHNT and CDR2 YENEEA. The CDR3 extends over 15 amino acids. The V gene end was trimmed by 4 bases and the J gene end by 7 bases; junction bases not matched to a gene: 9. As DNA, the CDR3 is TGTGCCAGCAGCTCCCAGGACAGGTCCGTCGGGGAGCTGTTTTTT. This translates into CASSSQDRSVGELFF.

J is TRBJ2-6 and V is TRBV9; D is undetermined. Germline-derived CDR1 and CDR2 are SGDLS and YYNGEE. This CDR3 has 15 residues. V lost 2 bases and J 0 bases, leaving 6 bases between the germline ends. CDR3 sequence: CASSVRSSGANVLTF. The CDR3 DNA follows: TGTGCCAGCAGCGTCCGAAGCTCTGGGGCCAACGTCCTGACTTTC.

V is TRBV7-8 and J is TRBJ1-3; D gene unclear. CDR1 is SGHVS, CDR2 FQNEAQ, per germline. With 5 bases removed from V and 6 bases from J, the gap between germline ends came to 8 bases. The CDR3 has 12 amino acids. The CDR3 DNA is TGTGCCAGCAGCCTACTCCAAAACACCATATATTTT. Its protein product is CASSLLQNTIYF.

Here the CDR3 DNA reads TGTGCCAGCAGCTTATCGGGCTGGAGATCGGTTAGTACTGAAGCTTTCTTT. It codes for CASSLSGWRSVSTEAFF. The chain combines TRBV11-2 with TRBJ1-1; D ambiguous. The length of the CDR3 is 17 residues. V was cut by 2 bases and J by 5 bases, with 21 bases left in between. Germline CDR1 reads SGHAT; CDR2 reads FQNNGV.

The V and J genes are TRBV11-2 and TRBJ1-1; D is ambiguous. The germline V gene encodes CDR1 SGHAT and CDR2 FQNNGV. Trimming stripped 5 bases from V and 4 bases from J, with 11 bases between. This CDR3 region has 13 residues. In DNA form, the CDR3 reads TGTGCCAGCAGCCCGACGGGCGGCACTGAAGCTTTCTTT. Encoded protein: CASSPTGGTEAFF.

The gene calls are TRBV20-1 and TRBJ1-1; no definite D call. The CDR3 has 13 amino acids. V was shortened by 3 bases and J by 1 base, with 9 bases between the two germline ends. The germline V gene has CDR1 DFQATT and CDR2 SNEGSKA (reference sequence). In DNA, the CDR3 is TGCAGTGCTAGTTTCGACCCGAACACTGAAGCTTTCTTT. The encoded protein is CSASFDPNTEAFF.

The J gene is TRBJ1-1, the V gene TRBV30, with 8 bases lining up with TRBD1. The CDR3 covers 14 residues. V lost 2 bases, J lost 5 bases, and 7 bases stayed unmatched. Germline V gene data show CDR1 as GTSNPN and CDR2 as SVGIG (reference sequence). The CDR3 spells CAWSRTGGITEAFF. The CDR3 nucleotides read TGTGCCTGGAGTCGAACAGGGGGGATTACTGAAGCTTTCTTT.

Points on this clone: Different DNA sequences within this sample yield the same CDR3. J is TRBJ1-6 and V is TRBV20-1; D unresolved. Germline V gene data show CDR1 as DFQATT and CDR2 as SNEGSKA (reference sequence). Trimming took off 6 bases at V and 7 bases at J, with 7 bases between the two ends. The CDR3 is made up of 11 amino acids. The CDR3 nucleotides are TGCAGTGCGGGCAACAATTCACCCCTCCACTTT. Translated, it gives CSAGNNSPLHF.

CDR3 nucleotides: TGTGCCAGTACGCATCTCGGAAACACCATATATTTT. Protein sequence: CASTHLGNTIYF. The rearrangement joins TRBV19 to TRBJ1-3; D is unresolved. The CDR3 is 12 residues long. Trimming took off 7 bases at V and 4 bases at J, with 8 bases between the two ends. Germline CDR1 LNHDA, CDR2 SQIVND (reference sequence).

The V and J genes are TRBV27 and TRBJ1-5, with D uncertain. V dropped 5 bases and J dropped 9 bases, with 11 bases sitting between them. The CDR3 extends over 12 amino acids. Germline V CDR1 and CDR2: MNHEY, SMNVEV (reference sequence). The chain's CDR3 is CASSPVAGPQHF. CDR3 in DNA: TGTGCCAGCAGTCCCGTGGCGGGGCCCCAGCATTTT.

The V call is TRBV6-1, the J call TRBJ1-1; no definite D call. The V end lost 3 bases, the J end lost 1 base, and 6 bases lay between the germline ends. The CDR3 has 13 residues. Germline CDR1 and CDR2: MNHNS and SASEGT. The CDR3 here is CASSEAQNTEAFF. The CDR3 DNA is TGTGCCAGCAGTGAGGCACAGAACACTGAAGCTTTCTTT.

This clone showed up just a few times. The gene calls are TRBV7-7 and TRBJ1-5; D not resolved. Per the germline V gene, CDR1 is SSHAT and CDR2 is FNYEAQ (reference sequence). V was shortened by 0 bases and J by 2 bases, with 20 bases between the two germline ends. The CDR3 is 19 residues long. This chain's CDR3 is CASSLALHRVPWGNQPQHF. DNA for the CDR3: TGTGCCAGCAGCTTAGCGTTGCACCGCGTCCCGTGGGGCAATCAGCCCCAGCATTTT. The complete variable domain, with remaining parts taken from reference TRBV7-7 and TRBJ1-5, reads GAGVSQSPRYKVTKRGQDVTLRCDPISSHATLYWYQQALGQGPEFLTYFNYEAQPDKSGLPSDRFSAERPEGSISTLTIQRTEQRDSAMYRCASSLALHRVPWGNQPQHFGDGTRLSIL.